This passage covers 10 T cell receptor beta chains from one sample sequenced in a study of regulatory T cells in long-lasting Graves disease. With iRepertoire HTBI primers and Arm-PCR of CDR3 regions, TCR beta libraries were built. TCRdb itself ran the multiplex PCR reads through MiXCR, one entry per CDR3 protein. This sample has just over 600,000 distinct CDR3 sequences, with roughly 15% found just once. Time point indicated: newly diagnosed GD, antithyroid drugs for less than 3 months. With RNA extracted from PBMCs as input, the TCR library was made. A further study also used this sample, focusing on T cells in Graves' hyperthyroidism and ophthalmopathy.

Sequenced here: peripheral blood mononuclear cells (PBMCs), sampled at new diagnosis, from a patient treated with antithyroid drugs. Receptors were obtained from a woman between 25 and 40 years old with Graves disease.

The gene calls are TRBV4-2 and TRBJ2-7; no definite D call. The CDR3 has 14 residues. Germline-derived CDR1 and CDR2 are LGHNA and YNFKEQ. V was trimmed by 1 base and J by 0 bases, leaving 7 bases between them. The CDR3 DNA reads as TGTGCCAGCAGCCAAGGTGCTAGCTCCTACGAGCAGTACTTC. Translating gives CASSQGASSYEQYF.

This clonotype was seen ten or more times. This chain connects TRBV7-2 to TRBJ1-4; D uncertain. CDR3 size: 16 residues. Trimming shortened V by 7 bases and J by 8 bases, and 23 bases separated the two germline ends. Germline V CDR1 and CDR2: SGHTA, FQGNSA. For the CDR3, the DNA is TGTGCCAGCACCGTTTTCAGTTCTAGCGACGGGGAAAAACTGTTTTTT. This translates into CASTVFSSSDGEKLFF.

This clonotype showed up many times. V and J are TRBV12-3 or TRBV12-4 and TRBJ2-5; maybe TRBD2 (6 bases). V was shortened by 10 bases and J by 5 bases, with 17 bases between the two germline ends. The CDR3 length is 13 residues. CDR3 in DNA: TGTGCCATCATCAAGGGGACTGCCGAGACCCAGTACTTC. Translated: CAIIKGTAETQYF.

This clonotype was detected a few times. The V call is TRBV5-1, the J call TRBJ2-4, with 8 bases lining up with TRBD1. CDR1 is SGHRS, CDR2 YFSETQ, per germline. The CDR3 length is 16 residues. The ends lost 2 bases at V and 0 bases at J; junction bases unmatched: 4. CDR3 bases: TGCGCCAGCAGCTTAACACAGGGGGTAGCCAAAAACATTCAGTACTTC. Translation gives CASSLTQGVAKNIQYF.

This clonotype has at least ten counts. The V call is TRBV18, the J call TRBJ2-1, with D uncertain. V lost 0 bases to trimming and J lost 3 bases, with 6 bases between them. CDR3 length equals 14 residues. Germline loops: CDR1 KGHSH, CDR2 LQKENI. CDR3 protein: CASSPPGIYNEQFF. Here the CDR3 DNA reads TGTGCCAGCTCACCACCGGGAATCTACAATGAGCAGTTCTTC. Complete variable domain (other parts from reference TRBV18 and TRBJ2-1): NAGVMQNPRHLVRRRGQEARLRCSPMKGHSHVYWYRQLPEEGLKFMVYLQKENIIDESGMPKERFSAEFPKEGPSILRIQQVVRGDSAAYFCASSPPGIYNEQFFGPGTRLTVL.

This chain uses TRBV28 with TRBJ2-7; 7 bases align to TRBD2. Germline V CDR1 and CDR2: MDHEN, SYDVKM. Unmatched junction bases numbered 8, after V lost 4 bases and J lost 2 bases. The length of the CDR3 is 15 residues. CDR3 sequence: CASSSGGRGTYEQYF. The CDR3, as DNA: TGTGCCAGCAGTTCCGGGGGGAGGGGTACCTACGAGCAGTACTTC.

Ten or more counts support this clonotype. The chain carries TRBV6-1 and TRBJ2-6; no firm D call. This CDR3 spans 15 amino acids. The V gene lost 2 bases and the J gene lost 1 base, with 6 bases spanning the gap. Germline assignment: CDR1 MNHNS and CDR2 SASEGT. CDR3 region: CASSERSSGANVLTF. The CDR3 nucleotides read TGTGCCAGCAGTGAACGGTCTTCTGGGGCCAACGTCCTGACTTTC.

The chain has TRBV18 and TRBJ2-2, with D possibly TRBD1 on 6 matching bases. The CDR3 totals 14 residues. The germline CDR1 and CDR2 sequences are KGHSH and LQKENI. Trimming cost V 3 bases and J 6 bases, with 11 bases left between them. The CDR3 here is CASSPHRVSGELFF. The DNA of the CDR3 is TGTGCCAGCTCACCGCACAGGGTCTCCGGGGAGCTGTTTTTT.

This clonotype has just a few counts. The chain combines TRBV10-1 with TRBJ2-7; D gene unclear. The germline V gene has CDR1 WNHNN and CDR2 SYGVQD (reference sequence). V lost 6 bases and J 6 bases, leaving 15 bases between the germline ends. This CDR3 contains 13 residues. The CDR3 DNA reads as TGCGCCAGCAGCGATCCCACAACTTTCGAGCAGTACTTC. This translates into CASSDPTTFEQYF.

This sequence joins TRBV19 and TRBJ1-1; TRBD1 might be the D (6 bases). Germline assignment: CDR1 LNHDA and CDR2 SQIVND (reference sequence). Trimming removed 10 bases from V and 1 base from J, with 19 bases in between. There are 15 residues in the CDR3. CDR3 residues: CATHQGTSKNTEAFF. DNA of the CDR3: TGTGCCACCCACCAAGGGACATCCAAGAACACTGAAGCTTTCTTT.